A single sample gave rise to the 23 T cell receptor beta chains below, sequenced in a study of T-cell reconstitution after alpha-beta-depleted transplantation in children. A TCRbeta library incorporating unique molecular identifiers was prepared. TCRdb independently ran MiXCR on the PCR reads; one entry per CDR3 protein. The sample records 250,000 to 350,000 distinct CDR3 sequences, almost 10% being singletons. The input for sequencing was PBMCs from the stem cell graft donor, taken from the stem cell graft. The receptors come from a human donor who donated a stem cell graft to a child with SCID.

This clonotype was counted only a few times. The V call is TRBV12-3 or TRBV12-4, the J call TRBJ2-5, with 9 positions matching TRBD1. The CDR3 spans 16 residues. V shed 3 bases, J shed 0 bases, and the junction held 5 bases outside the gene matches. This CDR3 is CASSFLTGGYQETQYF. The CDR3 nucleotides are TGTGCCAGCAGTTTTCTGACAGGGGGGTACCAAGAGACCCAGTACTTC.

The rearrangement uses TRBV5-6 and TRBJ1-1; D unresolved. Trimming stripped 0 bases from V and 5 bases from J, with 5 bases between. The CDR3 covers 12 residues. From germline, CDR1 is SGHDT and CDR2 YYEEEE. This CDR3 reads CASSLGWTEAFF. The CDR3 DNA reads as TGTGCCAGCAGCTTGGGGTGGACTGAAGCTTTCTTT. Combining the CDR3 with reference TRBV5-6 and TRBJ1-1 gives the whole variable domain DAGVTQSPTHLIKTRGQQVTLRCSPKSGHDTVSWYQQALGQGPQFIFQYYEEEERQRGNFPDRFSGHQFPNYSSELNVNALLLGDSALYLCASSLGWTEAFFGQGTRLTVV.

This clonotype has only a few counts. The V call is TRBV7-9, the J call TRBJ2-2; possibly TRBD1 for D (6 bases). V was shortened by 2 bases and J by 2 bases, with 9 bases between the two germline ends. In germline, CDR1 is SEHNR, CDR2 FQNEAQ (reference sequence). CDR3 length: 15 amino acids. CDR3 nucleotides: TGTGCCAGCAGCTTACAGGGGTTTAACACCGGGGAGCTGTTTTTT. Protein sequence: CASSLQGFNTGELFF.

The chain is built from TRBV20-1 and TRBJ2-2; TRBD2 matches at 10 bases. The CDR3 extends over 13 amino acids. V lost 6 bases to trimming and J lost 6 bases; unmatched junction nucleotides: 4. Germline assignment: CDR1 DFQATT and CDR2 SNEGSKA (reference sequence). The CDR3 protein is CSAERGGPGELFF. The CDR3 coding sequence is TGCAGTGCCGAGCGGGGGGGCCCCGGGGAGCTGTTTTTT.

This chain joins TRBV5-1 and TRBJ2-7; D unclear. CDR1 is SGHRS and CDR2 is YFSETQ in the germline V gene. V was shortened by 4 bases and J by 4 bases, with 15 bases between the two germline ends. This CDR3 spans 14 amino acids. CDR3 in amino acids: CASSPETSLYEQYF. CDR3 coding DNA: TGCGCCAGCAGCCCCGAGACGAGCCTGTACGAGCAGTACTTC.

This clonotype was detected many times. CDR3 sequence (DNA): TGTGCCAGCAGGGGGACAGGGCTGAACACTGAAGCTTTCTTT. As protein: CASRGTGLNTEAFF. The V call is TRBV25-1, the J call TRBJ1-1, with 9 bases lining up with TRBD1. V lost 6 bases to trimming and J lost 0 bases; unmatched junction nucleotides: 2. The CDR3 has 14 residues. Germline V lookup: CDR1 MGHDK, CDR2 SYGVNS.

This clonotype was seen a handful of times. J is TRBJ2-6 and V is TRBV27; D not resolved. This CDR3 is built from 15 residues. CDR1 and CDR2 (germline): MNHEY, SMNVEV (reference sequence). Trimming cost V 4 bases and J 2 bases, with 9 bases left between them. In DNA, the CDR3 is TGTGCCAGCAGTTCTTATAGTCCTGGGGCCAACGTCCTGACTTTC. It specifies CASSSYSPGANVLTF.

This clonotype was recorded many times. V and J are TRBV7-6 and TRBJ2-7; D remains ambiguous. The germline CDR1 and CDR2 sequences are SGHVS and FNYEAQ. Deletions cut 5 bases from V and 3 bases from J, with 23 bases between. CDR3 length equals 17 residues. CDR3 residues: CASSPMSPRSGYYEQYF. In DNA form, the CDR3 reads TGTGCCAGCAGCCCGATGTCCCCTAGGTCGGGCTACTACGAGCAGTACTTC.

This chain uses TRBV20-1 with TRBJ1-2; no clear D. Trimming removed 3 bases at V and 8 bases at J, with 13 bases between. Germline V gives CDR1 DFQATT, CDR2 SNEGSKA (reference sequence). The CDR3 has 12 amino acids. The CDR3, as DNA: TGCAGTGCTAGCCCCGAAGGGCGCGGCTACACCTTC. Residues: CSASPEGRGYTF.

This clonotype came up a few times. The chain has TRBV10-1 and TRBJ2-1; 12 bases match TRBD2. This CDR3 is built from 16 residues. Germline CDR1 is WNHNN and CDR2 is SYGVQD (reference sequence). Unmatched junction bases numbered 5, after V lost 2 bases and J lost 6 bases. The CDR3 here is CASSEMSSGGGNEQFF. The CDR3 DNA sequence: TGCGCCAGCAGTGAGATGTCTAGCGGGGGGGGCAATGAGCAGTTCTTC.

This clonotype was observed at least ten times. J is TRBJ1-1 and V is TRBV3-1; D not resolved. Germline CDR1 reads LGHDT; CDR2 reads YNNKEL (reference sequence). Trimming removed 0 bases at V and 1 base at J, with 18 bases between. CDR3 length equals 18 residues. The CDR3 protein is CASSQDLWVTRRNTEAFF. As DNA, the CDR3 is TGTGCCAGCAGCCAAGATCTATGGGTGACAAGGAGGAACACTGAAGCTTTCTTT.

The chain links TRBV7-9 to TRBJ2-5, with D tentatively TRBD2 (6 bases). The CDR3 is made up of 16 amino acids. V was clipped by 5 bases and J by 4 bases, with 20 bases between them. Looked up from germline, CDR1 is SEHNR and CDR2 is FQNEAQ (reference sequence). The CDR3 protein is CASSGGTTRILETQYF. CDR3 nucleotides: TGTGCCAGCAGCGGGGGGACGACTAGAATTTTAGAGACCCAGTACTTC.

Many counts were recorded for this clonotype. CDR3 bases: TGTGCCAGCAGCTGGGGGGGGGAGAACACTGAAGCTTTCTTT. As protein: CASSWGGENTEAFF. The genes are TRBV12-3 or TRBV12-4 and TRBJ1-1, with D tentatively TRBD1 (5 bases). This CDR3 is built from 14 residues. Trimming pared 6 bases from V and 1 base from J, leaving 12 bases between.

This clonotype has a count of ten or more. V gene TRBV12-3 or TRBV12-4 combines with J gene TRBJ2-3; D assignment may be TRBD1 or TRBD2 (5 bases each). The CDR3 extends over 16 amino acids. The V gene lost 5 bases and the J gene lost 0 bases, with 15 bases spanning the gap. The CDR3 protein is CASSPPLWGSTDTQYF. Here the CDR3 DNA reads TGTGCCAGCAGTCCCCCTTTGTGGGGGAGCACAGATACGCAGTATTTT.

This chain uses TRBV3-1 with TRBJ2-1; D might be TRBD2 (5 bases). The CDR3 loop spans 15 amino acids. V was shortened by 2 bases and J by 6 bases, with 14 bases between the two germline ends. Germline V lookup: CDR1 LGHDT, CDR2 YNNKEL (reference sequence). The CDR3 region has the DNA TGTGCCAGCAGCCAACCCATCGGGGAGTTCAATGAGCAGTTCTTC. This sequence encodes CASSQPIGEFNEQFF.

This clonotype occurred a few times. This chain uses TRBV20-1 with TRBJ1-6; 7 bases align to TRBD1. Germline CDR1 and CDR2: DFQATT and SNEGSKA (reference sequence). This CDR3 spans 15 amino acids. Trimming cost V 3 bases and J 6 bases; bases outside gene matches: 8. CDR3 DNA sequence: TGCAGTGCTAGCTCCGAGACAGGGACTAATTCACCCCTCCACTTT. Its translation is CSASSETGTNSPLHF.

This clonotype occurred many times. This rearrangement joins TRBV27 to TRBJ1-5; 7 bases are shared with TRBD1. The germline V gene encodes CDR1 MNHEY and CDR2 SMNVEV (reference sequence). The CDR3 runs 14 residues. Trimming took 5 bases from V and 3 from J; bases not matched to a gene: 4. As DNA, the CDR3 is TGTGCCAGCAGTCAGACAGGGTACAATCAGCCCCAGCATTTT. Its protein is CASSQTGYNQPQHF.

This sequence joins TRBV4-1 and TRBJ1-2; the D gene is possibly TRBD1 (5 bases). The CDR3 sequence is 14 residues long. Germline V CDR1 and CDR2: MGHRA, YSYEKL. Trimming took off 0 bases at V and 7 bases at J, with 12 bases between the two ends. The CDR3 nucleotides are TGCGCCAGCAGCCAAGATTGGGGGGGGTCTGGCTACACCTTC. Its protein is CASSQDWGGSGYTF.

The genes are TRBV7-3 and TRBJ1-1, with 7 bases lining up with TRBD1. After removal of 4 bases from V and 6 bases from J, the junction contained 8 bases not matched to a gene. CDR1 is SGHTA, CDR2 FQGTGA, per germline. This CDR3 spans 14 amino acids. CDR3: CASSSRSGTAEAFF. Here the CDR3 DNA reads TGTGCCAGCAGCTCCCGATCGGGGACAGCTGAAGCTTTCTTT.

The chain combines TRBV6-2 or TRBV6-3 with TRBJ2-3, with 11 bases that match TRBD2. V was clipped by 4 bases and J by 2 bases; unmatched bases: 5. Germline V gene sequence: CDR1 MNHEY, CDR2 SVGEGT. The CDR3 has 16 residues. CDR3 in DNA: TGTGCCAGCAGTTCGGGACTAGCGGCGATCACAGATACGCAGTATTTT. This codes for CASSSGLAAITDTQYF.

The chain employs TRBV5-5 and TRBJ1-5; D gene unclear. Germline V gene lookup returns CDR1 SGHKS and CDR2 YYEKEE (reference sequence). With 4 bases removed from V and 0 bases from J, the gap between germline ends came to 8 bases. The CDR3 runs to 14 residues. As DNA, the CDR3 is TGTGCCAGCAGCGTACTGAATAGCAATCAGCCCCAGCATTTT. Translating gives CASSVLNSNQPQHF.

On this clonotype: This may be a read error: a much more frequent sequence differs by one nucleotide. CDR3 coding DNA: TGTGCCATCAGTGGGACAGAATATAGCAATCAGCCCAAGCATTTT. It encodes CAISGTEYSNQPKHF. The chain combines TRBV10-3 with TRBJ1-5; weak D call: TRBD1 (6 bases). The CDR3 sequence is 15 residues long. Looked up from germline, CDR1 is ENHRY and CDR2 is SYGVKD.

The chain couples TRBV25-1 to TRBJ2-1; no reliable D call. The V and J ends lost 8 bases and 2 bases respectively, with 10 bases between them. The CDR3 covers 13 residues. Germline V gene sequence: CDR1 MGHDK, CDR2 SYGVNS. The CDR3 DNA follows: TGTGCCAGCGGCCCTGCTACCTACAATGAGCAGTTCTTC. The encoded protein is CASGPATYNEQFF.